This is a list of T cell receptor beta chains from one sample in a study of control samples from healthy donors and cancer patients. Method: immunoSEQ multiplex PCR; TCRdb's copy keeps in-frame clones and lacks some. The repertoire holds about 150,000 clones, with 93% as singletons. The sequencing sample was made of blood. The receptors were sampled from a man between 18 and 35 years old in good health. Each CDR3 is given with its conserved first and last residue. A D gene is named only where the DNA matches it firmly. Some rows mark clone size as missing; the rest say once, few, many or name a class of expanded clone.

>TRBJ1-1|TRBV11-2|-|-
CASRLFGRNTEAFF
TGTGCCAGCAGGCTTTTCGGACGGAACACTGAAGCTTTCTTT
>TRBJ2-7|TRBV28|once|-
CASSLWRYGPPLYYEQYF
TGTGCCAGCAGTTTATGGAGATACGGACCGCCTTTATATTACGAGCAGTACTTC
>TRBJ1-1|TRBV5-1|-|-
CASSVDSSGTEAFF
TGCGCCAGCAGCGTGGACAGCTCCGGCACTGAAGCTTTCTTT
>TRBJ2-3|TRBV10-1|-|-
CASEAFDGDTQYF
TGCGCCAGCGAGGCCTTCGACGGGGATACGCAGTATTTT
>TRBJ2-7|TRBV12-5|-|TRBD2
CASGLVRTSGTSYEQYF
TGTGCTAGTGGTTTGGTAAGGACTAGCGGGACGTCCTACGAGCAGTACTTC
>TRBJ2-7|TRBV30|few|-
CAWRPGRVEQYF
TGTGCCTGGAGGCCAGGGCGAGTCGAGCAGTACTTC
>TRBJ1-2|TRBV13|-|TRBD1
CASSLGQGDGYTF
TGTGCCAGCAGCTTGGGACAGGGAGATGGCTACACCTTC
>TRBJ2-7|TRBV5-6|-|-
CASSPGERYSYEQYF
TGTGCCAGCAGTCCGGGGGAAAGGTACTCCTACGAGCAGTACTTC
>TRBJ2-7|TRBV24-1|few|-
CAMTEPYEQYF
TGTGCCATGACAGAGCCCTACGAGCAGTACTTC
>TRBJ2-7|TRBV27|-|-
CASSPNGLPYEQYF
TGTGCCAGCAGCCCAAACGGGTTACCTTACGAGCAGTACTTC
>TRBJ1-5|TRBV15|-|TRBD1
CATSFGQGAGQPQHF
TGTGCCACCAGCTTTGGGCAGGGGGCGGGTCAGCCCCAGCATTTT